These 25 T cell receptor beta chains originate from one sample sequenced in a study of blood T cell repertoires in COVID-19. The protocol was immunoSEQ multiplex PCR, while the TCRdb copy is restricted to in-frame clones and leaves out a portion. Of about 260,000 clones listed, approximately 90% are singletons. Material: PBMCs or T cells enriched from blood (not recorded which). These receptors all come from a man in his fifties who had been exposed to COVID-19.

The V gene is TRBV24-1, the J gene TRBJ2-5, with a weak D call TRBD1 (7 bases). V lost 4 bases and J lost 3, with 17 bases in between. The CDR3 loop spans 16 amino acids. Per germline, CDR1 KGHDR and CDR2 SFDVKD. CDR3 protein: CATSEAHGRGEETQYF. Here the CDR3 DNA reads TGTGCCACCAGTGAAGCCCACGGCAGGGGGGAAGAGACCCAGTACTTC.

This clone was seen just once. The V call is TRBV28, the J call TRBJ1-1, with D possibly TRBD1 on 6 matching bases. V lost 3 bases to trimming and J lost 0 bases, with 11 bases between them. CDR1 is MDHEN, CDR2 SYDVKM, per germline. The CDR3 runs 15 residues. The CDR3 here is CASSFNRVVNTEAFF. In nucleotides, the CDR3 is TGTGCCAGCAGTTTCAACAGGGTTGTGAACACTGAAGCTTTCTTT.

V and J are TRBV18 and TRBJ2-1; D may be TRBD2 (7 bases). V gave up 6 bases and J gave up 7 bases, with 22 bases separating them. The CDR3 loop spans 16 amino acids. Germline CDR1 KGHSH, CDR2 LQKENI. In DNA, the CDR3 is TGTGCCAGCTCCGACTCTATGGCGGGGGCGGGGAATGAGCAGTTCTTC. This encodes CASSDSMAGAGNEQFF.

V usage is TRBV28 and J usage is TRBJ2-2; 7 nucleotides agree with TRBD1. From germline, CDR1 is MDHEN and CDR2 SYDVKM. The length of the CDR3 is 15 residues. Losses at the gene ends were 3 bases for V and 6 bases for J; bases not matched to a gene: 7. CDR3 sequence reads: CASSFIPGGPGELFF. The DNA for the CDR3 is TGTGCCAGCAGTTTCATACCAGGGGGTCCCGGGGAGCTGTTTTTT.

The chain combines TRBV28 with TRBJ2-1, with D tentatively TRBD2 (7 bases). The ends were cut back, 6 bases at V and 4 bases at J, with 16 bases in the middle. This CDR3 contains 15 residues. The germline V gene encodes CDR1 MDHEN and CDR2 SYDVKM. Written as DNA, the CDR3 is TGTGCCAGCAGCTCTTGGGGGGGCAGGTACAATGAGCAGTTCTTC. Translated: CASSSWGGRYNEQFF.

The chain has TRBV19 and TRBJ1-2; perhaps TRBD1 as D (6 bases). In germline, CDR1 is LNHDA, CDR2 SQIVND (reference sequence). Trimming stripped 5 bases from V and 8 bases from J, with 15 bases between. The length of the CDR3 is 13 residues. CDR3 nucleotides: TGTGCCAGTAGTCTCAGAGGGACAACCGGCTACACCTTC. Its protein product is CASSLRGTTGYTF.

V gene TRBV19 combines with J gene TRBJ2-5; 14 bases map to TRBD2. V gave up 2 bases and J gave up 2 bases; unmatched junction bases: 7. Germline V CDR1 and CDR2: LNHDA, SQIVND (reference sequence). The CDR3 totals 18 residues. CDR3 sequence: CASSISGTSGGSQETQYF. In DNA form, the CDR3 reads TGTGCCAGTAGTATATCGGGGACTAGCGGGGGAAGTCAAGAGACCCAGTACTTC.

The V and J genes are TRBV7-8 and TRBJ2-1; D is possibly TRBD2 (6 bases). Germline values: CDR1 SGHVS, CDR2 FQNEAQ. CDR3 length: 18 residues. V was trimmed by 4 bases and J by 8 bases, leaving 27 bases between them. The CDR3 protein is CASSYRLMGTPSSDEQFF. The CDR3 DNA sequence: TGTGCCAGCAGCTATCGTCTAATGGGGACTCCTTCGAGCGATGAGCAGTTCTTC.

The chain employs TRBV21-1 and TRBJ1-6; TRBD1 is taken as the D call from the table, unchecked against the DNA. TRBV21-1 constitutes a pseudogene. The CDR3 spans 13 residues. The CDR3 region is CASGPGNNSPLHF. In DNA, the CDR3 is TGTGCCAGCGGTCCAGGGAATAATTCACCCCTCCACTTT.

V usage is TRBV5-4 and J usage is TRBJ2-2; D is uncertain. The CDR3 loop spans 13 amino acids. Germline loops: CDR1 SGHNT, CDR2 YYREEE (reference sequence). V lost 1 base and J lost 3, with 4 bases in between. The CDR3 loop is CASSLIDTGELFF. DNA of the CDR3: TGTGCCAGCAGCTTGATAGACACCGGGGAGCTGTTTTTT.

V is TRBV5-6 and J is TRBJ1-5, with a weak D call TRBD1 (5 bases). Germline-derived CDR1 and CDR2 are SGHDT and YYEEEE. Trimming removed 1 base at V and 5 bases at J, with 13 bases between. The CDR3 runs 15 residues. CDR3 in DNA: TGTGCCAGCAGCTTGTCCGGGGGGGTCTATCAGCCCCAGCATTTT. Its protein product is CASSLSGGVYQPQHF. The complete variable domain, with remaining parts taken from reference TRBV5-6 and TRBJ1-5, reads DAGVTQSPTHLIKTRGQQVTLRCSPKSGHDTVSWYQQALGQGPQFIFQYYEEEERQRGNFPDRFSGHQFPNYSSELNVNALLLGDSALYLCASSLSGGVYQPQHFGDGTRLSIL.

This sequence joins TRBV5-4 and TRBJ1-6; 9 bases match TRBD1. Germline-derived CDR1 and CDR2 are SGHNT and YYREEE (reference sequence). Trimming removed 4 bases from V and 9 bases from J; junction bases left unmatched: 8. The CDR3 is 15 residues long. CDR3 DNA: TGTGCCAGCAGCCGCAGACAGGGGGAAGGTTCACCCCTCCACTTT. Its protein is CASSRRQGEGSPLHF. Full variable domain (rest looked up from reference TRBV5-4 and TRBJ1-6): ETGVTQSPTHLIKTRGQQVTLRCSSQSGHNTVSWYQQALGQGPQFIFQYYREEENGRGNFPPRFSGLQFPNYSSELNVNALELDDSALYLCASSRRQGEGSPLHFGNGTRLTVT.

The rearrangement links TRBV15 to TRBJ2-3, with D possibly matching TRBD2 (6 bases). From germline, CDR1 is LNHNV and CDR2 YYDKDF (reference sequence). The CDR3 is made up of 15 amino acids. V was clipped by 3 bases and J by 4 bases, with 14 bases between them. The CDR3: CATSSIGSRADTQYF. The CDR3 bases are TGTGCCACCAGCAGTATCGGGAGTCGCGCAGATACGCAGTATTTT. Complete variable domain (other parts from reference TRBV15 and TRBJ2-3): DAMVIQNPRYQVTQFGKPVTLSCSQTLNHNVMYWYQQKSSQAPKLLFHYYDKDFNNEADTPDNFQSRRPNTSFCFLDIRSPGLGDTAMYLCATSSIGSRADTQYFGPGTRLTVL.

V and J are TRBV6-2 or TRBV6-3 and TRBJ1-6, with 7 bases aligning to TRBD1. Trimming removed 2 bases from V and 3 bases from J; junction bases left unmatched: 13. CDR1 MNHEY and CDR2 SVGEGT come from the germline V gene. CDR3 size: 19 residues. In DNA form, the CDR3 reads TGTGCCAGCAGTTACCCCAACTTCGACAGGGTCTTCTATAATTCACCCCTCCACTTT. It yields the protein CASSYPNFDRVFYNSPLHF.

The rearrangement uses TRBV28 and TRBJ1-4, with D maybe TRBD1 (6 bases). The germline V gene has CDR1 MDHEN and CDR2 SYDVKM. Trimming stripped 4 bases from V and 1 base from J, with 13 bases between. The CDR3 extends over 16 amino acids. CDR3 residues: CASSSPRGGTNEKLFF. In DNA, the CDR3 is TGTGCCAGCAGTTCACCCAGAGGGGGAACTAATGAAAAACTGTTTTTT.

The chain uses TRBV5-1 and TRBJ2-2; D might be TRBD2 (6 bases). The germline V and J ends were trimmed by 2 bases and 3 bases, with 14 bases remaining between them. CDR1 SGHRS and CDR2 YFSETQ come from the germline V gene. The CDR3 has 16 residues. The CDR3 DNA is TGCGCCAGCAGCTTAGACCCCGGGAGAGACACCGGGGAGCTGTTTTTT. Translation: CASSLDPGRDTGELFF.

This chain joins TRBV24-1 and TRBJ2-2; 15 positions match TRBD2. Losses at the gene ends were 5 bases for V and 0 bases for J; bases not matched to a gene: 9. CDR3 length: 20 amino acids. The germline gives CDR1 KGHDR, CDR2 SFDVKD. CDR3 bases: TGTGCCACCAGTGCCCTAGGACTAGCGGGGGGGTCCGCGAACACCGGGGAGCTGTTTTTT. Its translation is CATSALGLAGGSANTGELFF.

In this sample, this clone turned up once. The chain links TRBV12-5 to TRBJ2-1; D is ambiguous. This CDR3 is built from 12 residues. Germline V gene sequence: CDR1 LGHNT, CDR2 FRNRAP. V was cut by 5 bases and J by 10 bases, with 12 bases left in between. As DNA, the CDR3 is TGTGCTAGTGGTCGCACGATGGGCGAGCAGTTCTTC. Its protein product is CASGRTMGEQFF. The full variable domain, completed using reference TRBV12-5 and TRBJ2-1, is DARVTQTPRHKVTEMGQEVTMRCQPILGHNTVFWYRQTMMQGLELLAYFRNRAPLDDSGMPKDRFSAEMPDATLATLKIQPSEPRDSAVYFCASGRTMGEQFFGPGTRLTVL.

This clone came up once. The V gene is TRBV24-1, the J gene TRBJ2-5; no clear D. CDR3 length equals 14 residues. The germline V gene encodes CDR1 KGHDR and CDR2 SFDVKD. Trimming left V 0 bases short and J 3 bases short, with 7 bases between. The CDR3 coding sequence is TGTGCCACCAGTGATTTGGCGGATGAAGAGACCCAGTACTTC. This codes for CATSDLADEETQYF.

V usage is TRBV27 and J usage is TRBJ1-2; 7 nucleotides match TRBD1. Trimming at V came to 5 bases and at J to 8 bases, leaving 8 bases not matched to a gene. This CDR3 contains 13 residues. Germline CDR1 reads MNHEY; CDR2 reads SMNVEV (reference sequence). CDR3 amino acids: CASSSDRVRGYTF. The CDR3 DNA sequence: TGTGCCAGCAGTAGCGACAGGGTCCGGGGCTACACCTTC.

V usage is TRBV5-1 and J usage is TRBJ2-3, with D perhaps matching TRBD1 (6 bases). V was clipped by 6 bases and J by 6 bases, with 8 bases between them. Germline V gene lookup returns CDR1 SGHRS and CDR2 YFSETQ. The CDR3 has 11 amino acids. In DNA, the CDR3 is TGCGCCAGCAACACAGGGGATACGCAGTATTTT. It codes for CASNTGDTQYF.

This chain uses TRBV28 with TRBJ2-1; 8 bases are a match to TRBD2. With V trimmed by 3 bases and J by 8 bases, 3 bases remained unmatched. This CDR3 has 13 amino acids. The germline gives CDR1 MDHEN, CDR2 SYDVKM. The CDR3 DNA reads as TGTGCCAGCAGTTTGGCGGGAGGCCATGAGCAGTTCTTC. Amino acid sequence: CASSLAGGHEQFF.

This clone was seen just once. The V call is TRBV5-1, the J call TRBJ2-3; 8 nucleotides match TRBD2. CDR1 and CDR2 from the germline V gene are SGHRS and YFSETQ. The CDR3 consists of 14 residues. V lost 7 bases, J lost 6 bases, and 10 bases stayed unmatched. DNA for the CDR3: TGCGCCAGCTCCCAGAGCGGGGGAGGGGATACGCAGTATTTT. Its protein product is CASSQSGGGDTQYF.

This clone has a handful of counts. V usage is TRBV2 and J usage is TRBJ2-1; a weak D match, TRBD2 (6 bases). With 3 bases removed from V and 9 bases from J, the gap between germline ends came to 15 bases. The germline CDR1 and CDR2 sequences are SNHLY and FYNNEI. The CDR3 has 14 amino acids. CDR3 sequence reads: CASSDTTPAGEQFF. CDR3 nucleotide sequence: TGTGCCAGCAGTGACACTACACCAGCGGGTGAGCAGTTCTTC.

The genes are TRBV11-3 and TRBJ2-7; the match to TRBD1 covers 8 bases. This CDR3 has 12 amino acids. CDR1 and CDR2 (germline): SGHNT, YENEEA. Unmatched junction bases numbered 4, after V lost 5 bases and J lost 7 bases. The CDR3 here is CASSLDRVEQYV. The CDR3 region has the DNA TGTGCCAGCAGCCTGGACAGGGTAGAGCAGTACGTC.